These T cell receptor beta chains were read from a single sample in a study of OX40 agonist ivuxolimab in advanced cancers. Sequencing used immunoSEQ multiplex PCR; TCRdb keeps in-frame clones, though not all of them. The sample shows almost 20,000 clones, roughly nine tenths of them seen only once. Source: CD4+ or CD8+ T cells sorted from blood, taken in a trial of the OX40 agonist ivuxolimab. The receptors here all came from an adult with an advanced solid tumor such as melanoma, head and neck, liver or kidney cancer. CDR3s include the opening cysteine and the closing phenylalanine or tryptophan. The order of the fields is J gene, D gene, CDR3 length, clone size, V gene, CDR3 DNA, CDR3 protein. D genes are given only for firm matches. Not every row has a clone size; where given, it reads once, few, many or a size class.

>TRBJ2-5|TRBD1|14|-|TRBV6-1
TGTGCCAGCAGTGATGGCAGGGGGCTAGAGACCCAGTACTTC
CASSDGRGLETQYF
>TRBJ1-2|-|12|-|TRBV6-6
TGTGCCGCGCACAGGAGTAACTATGGCTACACCTTC
CAAHRSNYGYTF
>TRBJ1-3|-|12|-|TRBV6-1
TGTGCCAGTCGGGACCCTAGTAGCGCCATATATTTT
CASRDPSSAIYF
>TRBJ2-5|-|12|-|TRBV4-2
TGTGCCATCCTTGGACAGCGAGAGACCCAGTACTTC
CAILGQRETQYF
>TRBJ2-3|TRBD2|18|-|TRBV7-6
TGTGCCAGCAGCCCTTTGGTGGGGCTAGCGGGAGTCACAGATACGCAGTATTTT
CASSPLVGLAGVTDTQYF
>TRBJ1-1|-|14|-|TRBV6-5
TGTGCCAGCAGGGGGGCAGGGAGGAACACTGAAGCTTTCTTT
CASRGAGRNTEAFF
>TRBJ2-3|TRBD2|15|-|TRBV19
TGTGCCAGTAGTATCGGCGGGAGCGACTCAGATACGCAGTATTTT
CASSIGGSDSDTQYF
>TRBJ1-4|TRBD1|18|-|TRBV19
TGTGCCACCACGGAAACCGGACAGGGACTAGCAACTAATGAAAAACTGTTTTTT
CATTETGQGLATNEKLFF
>TRBJ2-1|TRBD2|15|-|TRBV5-1
TGCGCCAGCAGCCTAGGACTAGCGGGAGTGGATGAGCAGTTCTTC
CASSLGLAGVDEQFF
>TRBJ1-3|-|19|once|TRBV21-1
TGTGCCAGCAGCAAAGCGATTCACGGAACGGACCCCTCTGGAAACACCATATATTTT
CASSKAIHGTDPSGNTIYF
>TRBJ1-1|-|14|-|TRBV5-1
TGCGCCAGCAGGACGGGACAAATGAACACTGAAGCTTTCTTT
CASRTGQMNTEAFF
>TRBJ1-1|-|11|once|TRBV20-1
TGCAGTGCTACGGGCGGCACTGAAGCTTTCTTT
CSATGGTEAFF